These 21 T cell receptor beta chains originate from one sample sequenced in a study of identical twins. TCRdb reprocessed the 5' RACE reads via MiXCR and lists one record per CDR3 protein. The sample yields approximately 550,000 distinct CDR3 sequences, approximately 20% seen once. These data were also filed under a second study, of yellow fever vaccine responses in identical twins.

Material for sequencing was CD4+ T cells sorted from blood. These receptors all stem from a woman aged 18-29 years in good health.

V and J are TRBV2 and TRBJ1-1; TRBD1 agrees at 7 bases. Germline lookup yields CDR1 SNHLY and CDR2 FYNNEI. The CDR3 extends over 14 amino acids. V trimming: 6 bases; J trimming: 4 bases; junction bases outside the gene matches: 8. The chain's CDR3 is CASRGGGTLTEAFF. CDR3 in DNA: TGTGCCAGCAGAGGGGGCGGAACCCTCACTGAAGCTTTCTTT.

This clonotype was detected only a few times. The chain has TRBV14 and TRBJ2-1, with 8 bases identical to TRBD2. Trimming took 4 bases from V and 6 from J; bases not matched to a gene: 2. Germline-derived CDR1 and CDR2 are SGHDN and FVKESK. The CDR3 is 13 amino acids. CDR3 sequence: CASSRGTSNEQFF. The CDR3 DNA follows: TGTGCCAGCAGCCGCGGGACTAGCAATGAGCAGTTCTTC. Full variable domain (outside the CDR3, taken from reference TRBV14 and TRBJ2-1): EAGVTQFPSHSVIEKGQTVTLRCDPISGHDNLYWYRRVMGKEIKFLLHFVKESKQDESGMPNNRFLAERTGGTYSTLKVQPAELEDSGVYFCASSRGTSNEQFFGPGTRLTVL.

This clonotype was detected only a few times. The chain links TRBV29-1 to TRBJ2-1; no clear D gene. The CDR3 runs to 13 residues. Germline V gene lookup returns CDR1 SQVTM and CDR2 ANQGSEA. The V end was cut by 2 bases, the J end by 6 bases, with 11 bases between. The CDR3 loop reads CSVELDLGNEQFF. In nucleotides, the CDR3 is TGCAGCGTTGAATTAGACCTAGGCAATGAGCAGTTCTTC.

This chain joins TRBV12-3 or TRBV12-4 and TRBJ2-2, with a possible D match to TRBD1 (6 bases). V was cut by 5 bases and J by 4 bases, with 11 bases left in between. The CDR3 runs to 14 residues. CDR3 residues: CASSLQGITGELFF. Here the CDR3 DNA reads TGTGCCAGCAGTCTACAGGGAATCACCGGGGAGCTGTTTTTT.

The chain employs TRBV7-2 and TRBJ2-7; weak D call: TRBD1 (5 bases). The CDR3 has 16 residues. In germline, CDR1 is SGHTA, CDR2 FQGNSA. V lost 4 bases to trimming and J lost 3 bases, with 19 bases between them. The CDR3 nucleotides are TGTGCCAGCAGCTCCGTCGGCCGACAGACCCACTACGAGCAGTACTTC. The encoded protein is CASSSVGRQTHYEQYF.

The chain is built from TRBV4-2 and TRBJ2-3, with TRBD2 matching 10 bases. V lost 0 bases to trimming and J lost 4 bases; unmatched junction nucleotides: 7. The CDR3 has 17 amino acids. CDR1 and CDR2 from the germline V gene are LGHNA and YNFKEQ. This chain's CDR3 is CASSQDVGAGGPDTQYF. In nucleotides, the CDR3 is TGTGCCAGCAGCCAAGATGTCGGAGCGGGAGGGCCAGATACGCAGTATTTT.

This clonotype showed up just a few times. This chain uses TRBV7-2 with TRBJ2-1; perhaps TRBD1 as D (5 bases). The length of the CDR3 is 17 residues. The V and J ends lost 5 bases and 0 bases respectively, with 17 bases between them. Per germline, CDR1 SGHTA and CDR2 FQGNSA. The CDR3 is CASSPTLGASSYNEQFF. The CDR3, as DNA: TGTGCCAGCAGCCCGACACTTGGGGCCAGCTCCTACAATGAGCAGTTCTTC.

In the case of this clonotype: One end of the junction varies from germline; a read error may be responsible. This chain uses TRBV6-1 with TRBJ2-5, with a weak D call TRBD2 (5 bases). The CDR3 runs to 12 residues. Germline lookup yields CDR1 MNHNS and CDR2 SASEGT. The CDR3 nucleotides read TGTGCCAGCAGTGAAGCGGAGTACCGGCGGGTCTTC. Amino acid sequence: CASSEAEYRRVF.

This clonotype was counted only a few times. CDR3 residues: CATRGQGIYNEQFF. CDR3 DNA sequence: TGTGCCACCAGAGGACAGGGTATATACAATGAGCAGTTCTTC. The chain employs TRBV24-1 and TRBJ2-1, with 8 bases identical to TRBD1. CDR1 and CDR2 (germline): KGHDR, SFDVKD. V lost 7 bases and J lost 4; bases outside the gene matches: 5. The CDR3 totals 14 residues.

This clonotype has just a few counts. This chain links TRBV11-3 with TRBJ2-7; TRBD1 matches at 9 bases. Looked up from germline, CDR1 is SGHNT and CDR2 is YENEEA. The CDR3 length is 17 residues. After removal of 5 bases from V and 0 bases from J, the junction contained 11 bases not matched to a gene. CDR3 in amino acids: CASSLSYGTGYSYEQYF. CDR3 DNA sequence: TGTGCCAGCAGCCTCAGTTACGGGACAGGGTACTCCTACGAGCAGTACTTC. Supplemented by reference TRBV11-3 and TRBJ2-7, the full variable domain reads EAGVVQSPRYKIIEKKQPVAFWCNPISGHNTLYWYLQNLGQGPELLIRYENEEAVDDSQLPKDRFSAERLKGVDSTLKIQPAELGDSAVYLCASSLSYGTGYSYEQYFGPGTRLTVT.

V gene TRBV5-1 combines with J gene TRBJ2-7, with TRBD2 matching over 7 bases. Germline CDR1 reads SGHRS; CDR2 reads YFSETQ. V gave up 2 bases and J gave up 4 bases; unmatched junction bases: 9. There are 15 residues in the CDR3. CDR3 region: CASSLESSGGYEQYF. The CDR3 DNA follows: TGCGCCAGCAGCTTAGAGTCTAGCGGAGGTTACGAGCAGTACTTC.

The chain employs TRBV10-3 and TRBJ2-3, with TRBD1 matching over 7 bases. The CDR3 extends over 14 amino acids. Trimming removed 6 bases from V and 2 bases from J; junction bases left unmatched: 5. Per germline, CDR1 ENHRY and CDR2 SYGVKD. The CDR3 DNA follows: TGTGCCATCAGGCAAGGACAGGACACAGATACGCAGTATTTT. Its translation is CAIRQGQDTDTQYF.

This clonotype has only a few counts. This chain connects TRBV10-3 to TRBJ1-3; D is undetermined. Trimming took 3 bases from V and 0 from J, leaving 6 bases between them. There are 14 residues in the CDR3. Germline lookup yields CDR1 ENHRY and CDR2 SYGVKD. This CDR3 reads CAISDLSSGNTIYF. The DNA for the CDR3 is TGTGCCATCAGTGACCTCAGCTCTGGAAACACCATATATTTT.

V and J are TRBV4-1 and TRBJ2-3; 9 bases are a match to TRBD1. Germline CDR1 reads MGHRA; CDR2 reads YSYEKL. This CDR3 has 15 amino acids. V gave up 5 bases and J gave up 6 bases; unmatched junction bases: 9. The CDR3 bases are TGCGCCAGCAGCGACCTGAGACAGGGGGGGGATACGCAGTATTTT. Translating it yields CASSDLRQGGDTQYF.

In this sample, this clonotype turned up a few times. The rearrangement links TRBV7-2 to TRBJ2-3; D gene ambiguous. Looked up from germline, CDR1 is SGHTA and CDR2 is FQGNSA. Trimming removed 3 bases from V and 1 base from J, with 8 bases in between. The CDR3 extends over 14 amino acids. As DNA, the CDR3 is TGTGCCAGCAGCTTGATGAAAGGCACAGATACGCAGTATTTT. Amino acid sequence: CASSLMKGTDTQYF.

The chain carries TRBV6-1 and TRBJ1-3; D is uncertain. The CDR3 is made up of 14 amino acids. Germline values: CDR1 MNHNS, CDR2 SASEGT. Deletions cut 6 bases from V and 0 bases from J, with 9 bases between. CDR3 DNA sequence: TGTGCCAGCAGAGTAGGCCTCTCTGGAAACACCATATATTTT. This translates into CASRVGLSGNTIYF.

The CDR3 protein is CASSLATTSGRSTDTQYF. DNA of the CDR3: TGTGCCAGCAGCTTAGCCACGACTAGCGGGAGATCCACAGATACGCAGTATTTT. The chain couples TRBV7-3 to TRBJ2-3; 12 positions agree with TRBD2. There are 18 residues in the CDR3. Germline V CDR1 and CDR2: SGHTA, FQGTGA. Trimming at V came to 2 bases and at J to 2 bases, leaving 8 bases not matched to a gene.

The V gene is TRBV5-1, the J gene TRBJ2-1, with D possibly being TRBD2 (5 bases). The ends were cut back, 4 bases at V and 9 bases at J, with 14 bases in the middle. Germline lookup yields CDR1 SGHRS and CDR2 YFSETQ. This CDR3 is 13 amino acids long. The CDR3 bases are TGCGCCAGCAGCGAGCGGCTAGAGGGTGAGCAGTTCTTC. This codes for CASSERLEGEQFF.

This clonotype was detected a few times. The V gene is TRBV20-1, the J gene TRBJ2-5; 7 bases align to TRBD2. The length of the CDR3 is 13 residues. Germline CDR1 reads DFQATT; CDR2 reads SNEGSKA (reference sequence). J gave up 4 bases and V 2 bases, and 4 bases lay outside the gene matches. The DNA for the CDR3 is TGCAGTGCTAGACCAATAGCGGGAGAGACCCAGTACTTC. Translated, it gives CSARPIAGETQYF.

CDR3: CASSARTGVPYDEQFF. CDR3 sequence (DNA): TGTGCCAGCAGCGCACGCACAGGGGTGCCTTACGATGAGCAGTTCTTC. The V call is TRBV11-1, the J call TRBJ2-1; the match to TRBD1 covers 7 bases. The V gene end was trimmed by 5 bases and the J gene end by 8 bases; junction bases not matched to a gene: 15. Germline V gene lookup returns CDR1 SGHAT and CDR2 FQDESV (reference sequence). The CDR3 contains 16 residues.

This clonotype showed up many times. The junction departs from the called germline gene at one end, perhaps through a read error. In nucleotides, the CDR3 is TGTGCCAGCAGCTCGGGACTAGCGGGAGGTAATGAGCAGTTCTTC. Translated: CASSSGLAGGNEQFF. The chain links TRBV5-1 to TRBJ2-1; 15 nucleotides agree with TRBD2. This CDR3 contains 15 residues. Germline V lookup: CDR1 SGHRS, CDR2 YFSETQ. Full variable domain (remainder filled in from reference TRBV5-1 and TRBJ2-1): KAGVTQTPRYLIKTRGQQVTLSCSPISGHRSVSWYQQTPGQGLQFLFEYFSETQRNKGNFPGRFSGRQFSNSRSEMNVSTLELGDSALYLCASSSGLAGGNEQFFGPGTRLTVL.